The 13 T cell receptor beta chains below come from one sample, sequenced in a study of shared clonotypes between healthy human individuals. Naive-designated CD8 cells lacked CD45RO, were positively enriched for CCR7, and omitted terminally differentiated effector memory CD45RA+ cells. The method was immunoSEQ multiplex PCR; TCRdb's version includes in-frame clones alone and lacks a portion of them. The sample records more than 550,000 clones, about 91% being singletons. Sequenced input: naive CD8+ T cells sorted from blood. The receptors shown here come from a man younger than 40 in good health.

This chain uses TRBV4-1 with TRBJ2-1, with 9 bases lining up with TRBD1. The V and J ends lost 0 bases and 13 bases, in that order; junction bases with no gene match: 4. This CDR3 contains 13 residues. Germline V gene sequence: CDR1 MGHRA, CDR2 YSYEKL. This chain's CDR3 is CASSQDTGGYQFF. The CDR3 DNA follows: TGCGCCAGCAGCCAAGACACAGGGGGCTACCAGTTCTTC.

The V call is TRBV28, the J call TRBJ1-2, with 8 bases identical to TRBD1. This CDR3 is 18 amino acids long. J gave up 1 base and V 6 bases, and 16 bases lay outside the gene matches. Per the germline V gene, CDR1 is MDHEN and CDR2 is SYDVKM. CDR3 bases: TGTGCCAGCAGCCCTACGGACAGGGCGAGTCAGTTTAACTATGGCTACACCTTC. Encoded protein: CASSPTDRASQFNYGYTF.

Concerning this clone: The same CDR3 arises from other DNA sequences in this sample as well. The rearrangement uses TRBV29-1 and TRBJ2-1; no firm D call. The germline V and J ends were trimmed by 4 bases and 5 bases, with 6 bases remaining between them. Germline CDR1 is SQVTM and CDR2 is ANQGSEA. CDR3 length equals 11 residues. The CDR3 bases are TGCAGCGTTGTCCTAGACAATGAGCAGTTCTTC. Residues: CSVVLDNEQFF.

This rearrangement joins TRBV13 to TRBJ1-3, with D unclear. Trimming took off 4 bases at V and 0 bases at J, with 10 bases between the two ends. Germline V gene lookup returns CDR1 PRHDT and CDR2 FYEKMQ (reference sequence). The CDR3 totals 15 residues. CDR3: CASSSEASSGNTIYF. In DNA form, the CDR3 reads TGTGCCAGCAGCTCCGAGGCGAGCTCTGGAAACACCATATATTTT.

The chain employs TRBV27 and TRBJ2-1; no definite D call. Germline V gene lookup returns CDR1 MNHEY and CDR2 SMNVEV (reference sequence). V shed 2 bases and J shed 0 bases, with 5 bases lying between them. This CDR3 contains 14 residues. The CDR3 reads CASSLVRSYNEQFF. In DNA, the CDR3 is TGTGCCAGCAGTTTAGTACGCTCCTACAATGAGCAGTTCTTC.

This clone was seen a single time. CDR3 sequence reads: CASSPTGGEQYF. The CDR3 nucleotides are TGTGCCAGCAGCCCCACTGGCGGCGAGCAGTACTTC. This chain joins TRBV7-2 and TRBJ2-7; D is ambiguous. The CDR3 is 12 amino acids. The V gene's germline CDR1 is SGHTA and CDR2 FQGNSA. Deletions cut 5 bases from V and 6 bases from J, with 11 bases between.

The chain recombines TRBV9 with TRBJ2-1, with 13 bases fitting TRBD2. V shed 3 bases and J 8 bases; nucleotides not matched to a gene: 5. The CDR3 loop spans 15 amino acids. Germline CDR1 is SGDLS and CDR2 is YYNGEE. Here the CDR3 DNA reads TGTGCCAGCAGCGCGGGGACTAGCGGGAACGATGAGCAGTTCTTC. It codes for CASSAGTSGNDEQFF.

The chain employs TRBV7-2 and TRBJ2-2, with TRBD2 matching over 8 bases. The CDR3 covers 20 residues. Germline lookup yields CDR1 SGHTA and CDR2 FQGNSA. J gave up 6 bases and V 0 bases, and 18 bases lay outside the gene matches. The CDR3 loop reads CASSLARTGNKRESPGELFF. The CDR3 DNA follows: TGTGCCAGCAGCTTAGCGCGAACAGGCAACAAGCGGGAGTCCCCCGGGGAGCTGTTTTTT.

This chain links TRBV19 with TRBJ2-7, with a possible D match to TRBD2 (6 bases). Germline V gene sequence: CDR1 LNHDA, CDR2 SQIVND (reference sequence). The ends were cut back, 0 bases at V and 2 bases at J, with 17 bases in the middle. This CDR3 is built from 17 residues. The CDR3 protein is CASSIDAIRTTTYEQYF. Written as DNA, the CDR3 is TGTGCCAGTAGTATAGACGCTATCAGGACTACTACCTACGAGCAGTACTTC.

This chain joins TRBV7-9 and TRBJ2-1; 11 bases match TRBD2. In germline, CDR1 is SEHNR, CDR2 FQNEAQ (reference sequence). With V trimmed by 1 base and J by 7 bases, 6 bases remained unmatched. The length of the CDR3 is 16 residues. The CDR3 loop is CASSLVLAGGWNEQFF. CDR3 nucleotides: TGTGCCAGCAGCTTAGTTTTAGCGGGAGGGTGGAATGAGCAGTTCTTC. The full variable domain, completed using reference TRBV7-9 and TRBJ2-1, is DTGVSQNPRHKITKRGQNVTFRCDPISEHNRLYWYRQTLGQGPEFLTYFQNEAQLEKSRLLSDRFSAERPKGSFSTLEIQRTEQGDSAMYLCASSLVLAGGWNEQFFGPGTRLTVL.

This chain links TRBV28 with TRBJ2-6; D may be TRBD1 (6 bases). Germline CDR1 reads MDHEN; CDR2 reads SYDVKM. CDR3 length equals 16 residues. Trimming removed 3 bases from V and 2 bases from J, with 11 bases in between. The CDR3 DNA follows: TGTGCCAGCAGTTTTACAGGGCAAACTGGGGCCAACGTCCTGACTTTC. Translation: CASSFTGQTGANVLTF.

In nucleotides, the CDR3 is TGTGCCAGTAGTATAACTAGCGGGAGTAGGAATGAGCAGTTCTTC. This sequence encodes CASSITSGSRNEQFF. J is TRBJ2-1 and V is TRBV19, with TRBD2 matching 11 bases. CDR1 and CDR2 (germline): LNHDA, SQIVND (reference sequence). Trimming cost V 2 bases and J 7 bases; bases outside gene matches: 4. CDR3 length equals 15 residues.

The chain carries TRBV2 and TRBJ2-5, with 7 nucleotides matching TRBD1. Judging by the DNA end, TRBJ2-7 fits better; the J call may be wrong. Germline V gives CDR1 SNHLY, CDR2 FYNNEI. This CDR3 region has 16 residues. CDR3 amino acids: CASSETPRDSSYEQYF. In DNA form, the CDR3 reads TGTGCCAGCAGTGAAACCCCCCGGGACAGCTCCTACGAGCAGTACTTC.